The present TCR beta chain was sequenced within a study of PD-1 blockade in classical Hodgkin lymphoma. In every patient, relapse followed autologous stem cell transplantation, while exposure to brentuximab vedotin differed. CDR1 and CDR2 (germline): KGHSH, LQKENI. The CDR3 length is 12 residues. V was shortened by 0 bases and J by 6 bases, with 5 bases between the two germline ends. Here immunoSEQ multiplex PCR was the method, and the copy in TCRdb shows in-frame clones only, minus some. This table has around 25,000 clones, 80% appearing once. V is TRBV18 and J is TRBJ1-1; D is unclear. This receptor was taken from a human donor with classical Hodgkin lymphoma. The sequencing here drew on peripheral blood mononuclear cells (PBMCs), taken at baseline. CDR3: CASSPPLAEAFF. The CDR3 DNA reads as TGTGCCAGCTCACCACCGTTGGCTGAAGCTTTCTTT.